Each of the 21 T cell receptor beta chains below was sequenced from the same sample in a study of blood T cell repertoires in COVID-19. Clones were sequenced by immunoSEQ multiplex PCR, and TCRdb holds only the in-frame ones, with some missing. This sample has 85,000 to 110,000 clones; about 85% occur once, and the top ten carry roughly 3%. The sample taken for sequencing was peripheral blood. These TCRs come from a man in his fifties in a cohort sampled during active COVID-19.

The gene calls are TRBV5-1 and TRBJ2-3; tentatively, D is TRBD1 (6 bases). Germline V lookup: CDR1 SGHRS, CDR2 YFSETQ. The ends were cut back, 3 bases at V and 1 base at J, with 9 bases in the middle. The CDR3 loop spans 14 amino acids. The CDR3 nucleotides are TGCGCCAGCAGCTGGGGACAACGCACAGATACGCAGTATTTT. Its protein is CASSWGQRTDTQYF.

The chain has TRBV6-5 and TRBJ2-2; maybe TRBD1 (5 bases). CDR3 length: 15 residues. The germline V and J ends were trimmed by 7 bases and 7 bases, with 19 bases remaining between them. Germline CDR1 and CDR2: MNHEY and SVGAGI. The chain's CDR3 is CASTLGHTAGGELFF. The DNA for the CDR3 is TGTGCCAGCACCCTCGGACACACGGCTGGCGGGGAGCTGTTTTTT.

This clone has a single count. V and J are TRBV28 and TRBJ1-5, with a possible D match to TRBD1 (6 bases). CDR1 is MDHEN and CDR2 is SYDVKM in the germline V gene. The CDR3 sequence is 16 residues long. V was pared by 8 bases and J by 6 bases, with 23 bases between. CDR3 bases: TGTGCCAGCCCGAGCTCCGGGACAATAGCCCTTCAGCCCCAGCATTTT. It translates to CASPSSGTIALQPQHF.

The CDR3 DNA reads as TGTGCCAGCCCCCCCTGGGCCCCACCTGAAGCTTTCTTT. Protein: CASPPWAPPEAFF. The rearrangement links TRBV21-1 to TRBJ1-1; the table assigns TRBD1, which was not confirmed against the DNA. TRBV21-1 is reported as a pseudogene. This CDR3 has 13 residues.

The gene calls are TRBV7-2 and TRBJ2-2; 9 nucleotides agree with TRBD2. The CDR3 length is 14 residues. With V trimmed by 9 bases and J by 4 bases, 6 bases remained unmatched. Germline V lookup: CDR1 SGHTA, CDR2 FQGNSA. Written as DNA, the CDR3 is TGTGCCAGTACCTGGCGGGGGGGCACCGGGGAGCTGTTTTTT. Amino acid sequence: CASTWRGGTGELFF. Variable domain in full (rest from reference TRBV7-2 and TRBJ2-2): GAGVSQSPSNKVTEKGKDVELRCDPISGHTALYWYRQSLGQGLEFLIYFQGNSAPDKSGLPSDRFSAERTGGSVSTLTIQRTQQEDSAVYLCASTWRGGTGELFFGEGSRLTVL.

Details on this clone: Other DNA sequences within the sample encode an identical CDR3. The CDR3, as DNA: TGTGCCAGCTCTCCCGGACTAAACAATGAGCAGTTCTTC. This encodes CASSPGLNNEQFF. V and J are TRBV18 and TRBJ2-1, with D maybe TRBD2 (6 bases). This CDR3 has 13 amino acids. Looked up from germline, CDR1 is KGHSH and CDR2 is LQKENI. Trimming shortened V by 6 bases and J by 5 bases, and 11 bases separated the two germline ends.

The chain joins TRBV2 to TRBJ2-1; 11 bases match TRBD2. V shed 8 bases, J shed 3 bases, and the junction held 6 bases outside the gene matches. The CDR3 loop spans 15 amino acids. Germline lookup yields CDR1 SNHLY and CDR2 FYNNEI. The CDR3 spells CASPLLAGGYNEQFF. CDR3 sequence (DNA): TGTGCCAGCCCCCTCCTAGCGGGGGGCTACAATGAGCAGTTCTTC.

This clone has a handful of counts. The chain has TRBV2 and TRBJ1-5; possible D gene TRBD1, 5 bases. V lost 4 bases and J 1 base, leaving 8 bases between the germline ends. Looked up from germline, CDR1 is SNHLY and CDR2 is FYNNEI. The CDR3 spans 14 residues. CDR3 in amino acids: CASSVQGSNQPQHF. CDR3 DNA: TGTGCCAGCAGTGTCCAGGGAAGCAATCAGCCCCAGCATTTT.

A single count supports this clone. The chain has TRBV5-6 and TRBJ1-6, with no clear D. CDR1 and CDR2 from the germline V gene are SGHDT and YYEEEE. Trimming left V 4 bases short and J 8 bases short, with 16 bases between. This CDR3 region has 15 residues. The CDR3 DNA reads TGTGCCAGCAGCCCCGGGCTAGCAGCCGATTCACCCCTCCACTTT. Translation: CASSPGLAADSPLHF.

The chain is built from TRBV5-6 and TRBJ1-4, with D unresolved. Germline V gene data show CDR1 as SGHDT and CDR2 as YYEEEE. This CDR3 has 13 amino acids. Between the trimmed V and J ends, which lost 0 bases and 6 bases, there was a span of 6 bases. The CDR3 DNA follows: TGTGCCAGCAGCTTGGGAGGGTATGAAAAACTGTTTTTT. Amino acid sequence: CASSLGGYEKLFF.

J is TRBJ2-1 and V is TRBV11-3, with TRBD2 matching over 9 bases. Germline loops: CDR1 SGHNT, CDR2 YENEEA. CDR3 length equals 16 residues. V lost 5 bases and J lost 8; bases outside the gene matches: 13. The CDR3 nucleotides read TGTGCCAGCAGCCCCCCCGGGCGGGGGGGCCTGCATGAGCAGTTCTTC. This translates into CASSPPGRGGLHEQFF.

This chain uses TRBV7-9 with TRBJ2-7; 8 bases are a match to TRBD2. CDR3 length: 15 residues. The germline V gene encodes CDR1 SEHNR and CDR2 FQNEAQ (reference sequence). V dropped 5 bases and J dropped 3; count of bases not matched to a gene: 9. Here the CDR3 DNA reads TGTGCCAGCAGCGCACCACTAGCGGAGGACTACGAGCAGTACTTC. It encodes CASSAPLAEDYEQYF.

V is TRBV18 and J is TRBJ2-1; D possibly corresponds to TRBD1 (6 bases). V lost 6 bases to trimming and J lost 8 bases, with 17 bases between them. Germline-derived CDR1 and CDR2 are KGHSH and LQKENI. There are 14 residues in the CDR3. The CDR3 coding sequence is TGTGCCAGCTCTCAGCAACAGGGCTTTCATGAGCAGTTCTTC. Translation: CASSQQQGFHEQFF.

J is TRBJ1-1 and V is TRBV2; 7 nucleotides line up with TRBD1. The trim removed 1 base at V and 3 bases at J, leaving 2 bases unmatched. The germline gives CDR1 SNHLY, CDR2 FYNNEI. The CDR3 runs 14 residues. CDR3 sequence reads: CASSEDRGDTEAFF. The CDR3 region has the DNA TGTGCCAGCAGTGAAGACAGGGGTGACACTGAAGCTTTCTTT.

The chain is built from TRBV9 and TRBJ1-4; unclear D gene. Trimming took off 1 base at V and 2 bases at J, with 6 bases between the two ends. This CDR3 is built from 14 residues. Germline CDR1 reads SGDLS; CDR2 reads YYNGEE. The CDR3 DNA is TGTGCCAGCAGCGTAATGAGTACTAATGAAAAACTGTTTTTT. Translated, it gives CASSVMSTNEKLFF.

The V call is TRBV2, the J call TRBJ2-7; 8 nucleotides match TRBD1. This CDR3 is 13 amino acids long. Germline V gene lookup returns CDR1 SNHLY and CDR2 FYNNEI. V lost 10 bases to trimming and J lost 3 bases; unmatched junction nucleotides: 8. CDR3 in amino acids: CANSAGQGYEQYF. CDR3 nucleotides: TGTGCCAATTCGGCAGGACAGGGCTACGAGCAGTACTTC.

This clone was counted once. The chain recombines TRBV2 with TRBJ2-3; TRBD1 aligns across 7 bases. Germline values: CDR1 SNHLY, CDR2 FYNNEI. This CDR3 contains 14 residues. V shed 5 bases and J 1 base; nucleotides not matched to a gene: 3. The CDR3 bases are TGTGCCAGCAGTACGACAGGGCGCACAGATACGCAGTATTTT. Translating gives CASSTTGRTDTQYF.

The rearrangement uses TRBV15 and TRBJ1-4; 9 nucleotides line up with TRBD1. Per germline, CDR1 LNHNV and CDR2 YYDKDF (reference sequence). Germline trimming cut 2 bases from V and 7 bases from J; bases unmatched to any gene: 5. The CDR3 is made up of 15 amino acids. CDR3 loop: CATSRPQGAGEKLFF. The DNA of the CDR3 is TGTGCCACCAGCAGACCACAGGGGGCGGGTGAAAAACTGTTTTTT.

V gene TRBV5-4 combines with J gene TRBJ1-2; possible D gene TRBD1, 6 bases. The germline V gene encodes CDR1 SGHNT and CDR2 YYREEE (reference sequence). The CDR3 spans 13 residues. Trimming pared 4 bases from V and 2 bases from J, leaving 9 bases between. CDR3 loop: CASSATGNYGYTF. The CDR3 DNA follows: TGTGCCAGCAGCGCGACAGGCAACTATGGCTACACCTTC.

The chain uses TRBV3-1 (or the pseudogene TRBV3-2) and TRBJ1-5; TRBD1 agrees at 8 bases. Germline V gives CDR1 LGHDT, CDR2 YNNKEL (reference sequence). With V trimmed by 6 bases and J by 2 bases, 3 bases remained unmatched. This CDR3 contains 14 residues. CDR3: CASSGGQGNQPQHF. The CDR3 DNA is TGTGCCAGCAGTGGGGGACAGGGCAATCAGCCCCAGCATTTT.

The chain combines TRBV2 with TRBJ2-1; 9 positions match TRBD2. Germline trimming cut 5 bases from V and 4 bases from J; bases unmatched to any gene: 3. This CDR3 has 14 amino acids. Germline assignment: CDR1 SNHLY and CDR2 FYNNEI. DNA of the CDR3: TGTGCCAGCAGTCCTCTAGCGGGGTACAATGAGCAGTTCTTC. Protein sequence: CASSPLAGYNEQFF.